Detailed here is one TCR beta chain. This sample was included in a study of long-term antiretroviral therapy in people with HIV. Investigators performed immunoSEQ version v3.0 at survey level. The method was immunoSEQ multiplex PCR; TCRdb's version includes in-frame clones alone and lacks a portion of them. The repertoire holds roughly 30,000 clones, with more than 70% as singletons. Germline CDR1 SGHRS, CDR2 YFSETQ. The CDR3 consists of 15 residues. Trimming stripped 4 bases from V and 2 bases from J, with 15 bases between. This sequence originates from a woman aged 25 to 39 with HIV. This sequence joins TRBV5-1 and TRBJ1-1; D unclear. The material sequenced was unsorted PBMCs, taken 0.8 years after starting antiretroviral therapy. The CDR3 nucleotides are TGCGCCAGCAGCGATGACGGATTACAAAACACTGAAGCTTTCTTT. Its translation: CASSDDGLQNTEAFF.